This T cell receptor beta chain was sequenced for a study of shared clonotypes between healthy human individuals. Study in general: Three CD4 naive, three CD4 memory, two CD8 naive and one CD8 memory plate were used per donor. Overall study results and limits: Clonotypes not shared had lower generation probabilities than those common to all four donors.

The method was immunoSEQ multiplex PCR; TCRdb's version includes in-frame clones alone and lacks a portion of them. This table holds approximately 2,000,000 clones, just under 95% found once. About this clone itself: Its antigen is not known.

Nashville, Tennessee was home to all donors, each a Caucasian adult. Trimming shortened V by 0 bases and J by 1 base, and 8 bases separated the two germline ends. CDR1 SGHTS and CDR2 YDEGEE come from the germline V gene. The CDR3 runs to 15 residues. The clonotype comes from a man younger than 35 in good health. Some clones in this sample may be carry-over from other donors' samples. This rearrangement joins TRBV5-8 to TRBJ2-1, with D tentatively TRBD2 (6 bases). Specimen: naive CD4+ T cells from PBMCs. The subset denotes: CD45RA+ positively selected. The CDR3 DNA reads as TGTGCCAGCAGCTTGGCCCGGGGGTCCTACAATGAGCAGTTCTTC. It is translated as CASSLARGSYNEQFF.